A single sample is the source of the 23 T cell receptor beta chains below, sequenced in a study of Ad26.COV2.S vaccination and SARS-CoV-2 variants. Sequenced by immunoSEQ multiplex PCR; TCRdb stores in-frame clones only, minus some. The table has about 180,000 clones, about 83% seen once. This specimen was peripheral blood, taken after recovery from COVID-19. The receptor set was obtained from a human donor who had recovered from COVID-19.

This clone was recorded only once. The chain links TRBV7-6 to TRBJ2-5; D is unclear. CDR3 size: 14 residues. V lost 5 bases to trimming and J lost 2 bases, with 12 bases between them. The germline V gene encodes CDR1 SGHVS and CDR2 FNYEAQ. The CDR3 reads CASSPNPSQETQYF. DNA for the CDR3: TGTGCCAGCAGCCCAAATCCCTCTCAAGAGACCCAGTACTTC.

The chain joins TRBV7-3 to TRBJ2-1; D may be TRBD1 (6 bases). CDR1 is SGHTA and CDR2 is FQGTGA in the germline V gene. The CDR3 runs 16 residues. Between the trimmed V and J ends, which lost 5 bases and 5 bases, there was a span of 19 bases. This CDR3 is CASSLLGQGRDNEQFF. The CDR3 nucleotides read TGTGCCAGCAGCCTCCTGGGACAAGGAAGGGACAATGAGCAGTTCTTC.

This clone was observed a handful of times. The V and J genes are TRBV7-2 and TRBJ1-5, with unresolved D. Germline CDR1 reads SGHTA; CDR2 reads FQGNSA. Trimming removed 7 bases at V and 7 bases at J, with 11 bases between. The CDR3 runs 12 residues. The CDR3: CASTRPGQPQHF. Here the CDR3 DNA reads TGTGCCAGCACCCGGCCCGGGCAGCCCCAGCATTTT. The whole variable domain, remainder taken from reference TRBV7-2 and TRBJ1-5, is GAGVSQSPSNKVTEKGKDVELRCDPISGHTALYWYRQSLGQGLEFLIYFQGNSAPDKSGLPSDRFSAERTGGSVSTLTIQRTQQEDSAVYLCASTRPGQPQHFGDGTRLSIL.

The chain recombines TRBV10-1 with TRBJ2-3; no reliable D call. Trimming cost V 3 bases and J 8 bases, with 9 bases left between them. Germline assignment: CDR1 WNHNN and CDR2 SYGVQD (reference sequence). This CDR3 region has 12 residues. CDR3 loop: CASSDGLGTQYF. The CDR3 nucleotides are TGCGCCAGCAGTGATGGATTAGGTACGCAGTATTTT.

This clone was seen once. This chain uses TRBV18 with TRBJ1-2; maybe TRBD1 (5 bases). Germline V gene sequence: CDR1 KGHSH, CDR2 LQKENI. V lost 3 bases to trimming and J lost 4 bases, with 12 bases between them. This CDR3 comprises 14 residues. The CDR3 bases are TGTGCCAGCTCACCGGGACGAGGAAGCTATGGCTACACCTTC. The encoded protein is CASSPGRGSYGYTF.

The rearrangement joins TRBV4-2 to TRBJ2-3; 8 nucleotides align to TRBD1. Germline loops: CDR1 LGHNA, CDR2 YNFKEQ. This CDR3 spans 16 amino acids. V lost 3 bases and J lost 5; bases outside the gene matches: 10. The CDR3, as DNA: TGTGCCAGCAGCCAGGGGGACAGGTTAGTCTTAGATACGCAGTATTTT. It is translated as CASSQGDRLVLDTQYF.

This chain connects TRBV19 to TRBJ2-2, with 16 bases matching TRBD2. The germline V gene encodes CDR1 LNHDA and CDR2 SQIVND (reference sequence). This CDR3 region has 19 residues. The trim removed 6 bases at V and 4 bases at J, leaving 11 bases unmatched. The CDR3 sequence: CASRPGTSGRALVTGELFF. The CDR3 nucleotides read TGTGCCAGTAGACCAGGGACTAGCGGGAGGGCCTTGGTCACCGGGGAGCTGTTTTTT.

This chain uses TRBV2 with TRBJ2-1; maybe TRBD2 (6 bases). Germline CDR1 reads SNHLY; CDR2 reads FYNNEI. Trimming pared 8 bases from V and 11 bases from J, leaving 19 bases between. This CDR3 is built from 13 residues. This chain's CDR3 is CASLLGGPFQQFF. The CDR3 nucleotides are TGTGCCAGCCTACTCGGAGGGCCATTTCAGCAGTTCTTC.

V is TRBV19 and J is TRBJ1-1; D uncertain. Looked up from germline, CDR1 is LNHDA and CDR2 is SQIVND (reference sequence). Trimming left V 5 bases short and J 6 bases short, with 13 bases between. This CDR3 region has 13 residues. The CDR3: CASSEGLRAEAFF. The CDR3 bases are TGTGCCAGTAGTGAGGGCTTGCGGGCTGAAGCTTTCTTT. Supplemented by reference TRBV19 and TRBJ1-1, the full variable domain reads DGGITQSPKYLFRKEGQNVTLSCEQNLNHDAMYWYRQDPGQGLRLIYYSQIVNDFQKGDIAEGYSVSREKKESFPLTVTSAQKNPTAFYLCASSEGLRAEAFFGQGTRLTVV.

The J gene is TRBJ1-4, the V gene TRBV12-3 or TRBV12-4; no reliable D call. There are 12 residues in the CDR3. V was cut by 4 bases and J by 6 bases, with 6 bases left in between. The CDR3 loop is CASSWADEKLFF. Written as DNA, the CDR3 is TGTGCCAGCAGTTGGGCAGATGAAAAACTGTTTTTT.

As concerns this clone: A far larger clone is one nucleotide away, so this likely arose from a read error. This chain's CDR3 is CASSYRYEQYF. As DNA, the CDR3 is TGTGCCAGCAGTTACAGGTACGAGCAGTACTTC. This chain connects TRBV27 to TRBJ2-7; a weak D match, TRBD1 (5 bases). Deletions cut 4 bases from V and 4 bases from J, with 5 bases between. CDR3 length equals 11 residues. Germline V gene lookup returns CDR1 MNHEY and CDR2 SMNVEV (reference sequence).

The V gene is TRBV5-4, the J gene TRBJ2-5; tentatively, D is TRBD1 or TRBD2 (5 bases each). Germline lookup yields CDR1 SGHNT and CDR2 YYREEE (reference sequence). The CDR3 consists of 16 residues. Trimming removed 2 bases at V and 4 bases at J, with 18 bases between. The CDR3 region is CASSFGGSAKGETQYF. The CDR3 coding sequence is TGTGCCAGCAGCTTTGGGGGATCGGCTAAGGGAGAGACCCAGTACTTC.

The chain recombines TRBV25-1 with TRBJ2-5; D call uncertain. Germline loops: CDR1 MGHDK, CDR2 SYGVNS. The CDR3 consists of 14 residues. V was trimmed by 1 base and J by 2 bases, leaving 8 bases between them. CDR3 residues: CASSEWKAQETQYF. CDR3 DNA: TGTGCCAGCAGTGAATGGAAAGCGCAAGAGACCCAGTACTTC.

This clone was counted once. The V and J genes are TRBV27 and TRBJ2-2, with a weak D call TRBD1 (5 bases). The CDR3 runs to 16 residues. Trimming shortened V by 2 bases and J by 7 bases, and 17 bases separated the two germline ends. Germline V gene sequence: CDR1 MNHEY, CDR2 SMNVEV (reference sequence). The CDR3 protein is CASSLIGHSVGGELFF. Written as DNA, the CDR3 is TGTGCCAGCAGTTTAATAGGACATTCCGTGGGCGGGGAGCTGTTTTTT.

The CDR3: CASSLDRAPYNEQFF. The CDR3 DNA follows: TGCGCCAGCAGCTTGGACAGGGCCCCTTACAATGAGCAGTTCTTC. The chain carries TRBV5-1 and TRBJ2-1; TRBD1 might be the D (6 bases). This CDR3 is built from 15 residues. V lost 0 bases and J 4 bases, leaving 11 bases between the germline ends. Germline CDR1 and CDR2: SGHRS and YFSETQ. Complete variable domain (other parts from reference TRBV5-1 and TRBJ2-1): KAGVTQTPRYLIKTRGQQVTLSCSPISGHRSVSWYQQTPGQGLQFLFEYFSETQRNKGNFPGRFSGRQFSNSRSEMNVSTLELGDSALYLCASSLDRAPYNEQFFGPGTRLTVL.

As regards this clone: Germline and junction disagree at one end, which may indicate a read error. The rearrangement uses TRBV6-1 and TRBJ1-1; D gene ambiguous. The CDR3 consists of 11 residues. Germline lookup yields CDR1 MNHNS and CDR2 SASEGT. The CDR3 DNA is TGTGCCAGCAGCGAAGGGTCCGAAGCTTTCTTT. The encoded protein is CASSEGSEAFF.

The chain carries TRBV5-5 and TRBJ1-1; D gene unclear. V was pared by 0 bases and J by 5 bases, with 14 bases between. The CDR3 runs 15 residues. Germline assignment: CDR1 SGHKS and CDR2 YYEKEE (reference sequence). This CDR3 is CASSLDSLSRTEAFF. CDR3 bases: TGTGCCAGCAGCTTGGACAGCCTATCGAGGACTGAAGCTTTCTTT.

The CDR3 loop is CASSLWLLAGAGGPGELFF. The CDR3 DNA sequence: TGTGCCAGCAGCCTCTGGTTACTAGCGGGGGCGGGAGGTCCCGGGGAGCTGTTTTTT. This chain connects TRBV11-3 to TRBJ2-2; TRBD2 matches at 11 bases. Germline assignment: CDR1 SGHNT and CDR2 YENEEA. There are 19 residues in the CDR3. The trim removed 5 bases at V and 6 bases at J, leaving 17 bases unmatched.

The V and J genes are TRBV3-1 (or the pseudogene TRBV3-2) and TRBJ1-1; 7 nucleotides line up with TRBD1. Germline CDR1 and CDR2: LGHDT and YNNKEL (reference sequence). The V segment lost 3 bases and the J segment 3 bases; nucleotides outside the gene matches: 4. This CDR3 has 14 amino acids. The DNA of the CDR3 is TGTGCCAGCAGCCACCAGGGGGGCGACACTGAAGCTTTCTTT. The encoded protein is CASSHQGGDTEAFF.

The J gene is TRBJ2-1, the V gene TRBV7-9; D is uncertain. V gave up 5 bases and J gave up 8 bases, with 10 bases separating them. Germline assignment: CDR1 SEHNR and CDR2 FQNEAQ (reference sequence). The CDR3 has 12 residues. The CDR3: CASSHIVHEQFF. In nucleotides, the CDR3 is TGTGCCAGCAGCCATATTGTTCATGAGCAGTTCTTC.

This clone has only a few counts. The V and J genes are TRBV6-8 and TRBJ1-5; D uncertain. With 8 bases removed from V and 7 bases from J, the gap between germline ends came to 18 bases. CDR1 is MNHGY, CDR2 SAAAGT, per germline. The CDR3 loop spans 14 amino acids. This CDR3 reads CASHPVERRQPQHF. CDR3 nucleotides: TGTGCCAGCCATCCGGTAGAACGCCGGCAGCCCCAGCATTTT.

The CDR3 region has the DNA TGTGCCAGCAGCGTAGGTCCCGGGGGGTTCCACGAGCAGTACTTC. The encoded protein is CASSVGPGGFHEQYF. The chain combines TRBV9 with TRBJ2-7, with 7 bases fitting TRBD2. Germline-derived CDR1 and CDR2 are SGDLS and YYNGEE. V shed 0 bases, J shed 5 bases, and the junction held 8 bases outside the gene matches. The CDR3 sequence is 15 residues long.

This clone was detected only once. The genes are TRBV12-3 or TRBV12-4 and TRBJ1-2; no definite D call. There are 13 residues in the CDR3. Trimming removed 6 bases at V and 3 bases at J, with 11 bases between. CDR3: CASSKSGDYGYTF. The DNA for the CDR3 is TGTGCCAGCAGCAAGAGCGGGGACTATGGCTACACCTTC.